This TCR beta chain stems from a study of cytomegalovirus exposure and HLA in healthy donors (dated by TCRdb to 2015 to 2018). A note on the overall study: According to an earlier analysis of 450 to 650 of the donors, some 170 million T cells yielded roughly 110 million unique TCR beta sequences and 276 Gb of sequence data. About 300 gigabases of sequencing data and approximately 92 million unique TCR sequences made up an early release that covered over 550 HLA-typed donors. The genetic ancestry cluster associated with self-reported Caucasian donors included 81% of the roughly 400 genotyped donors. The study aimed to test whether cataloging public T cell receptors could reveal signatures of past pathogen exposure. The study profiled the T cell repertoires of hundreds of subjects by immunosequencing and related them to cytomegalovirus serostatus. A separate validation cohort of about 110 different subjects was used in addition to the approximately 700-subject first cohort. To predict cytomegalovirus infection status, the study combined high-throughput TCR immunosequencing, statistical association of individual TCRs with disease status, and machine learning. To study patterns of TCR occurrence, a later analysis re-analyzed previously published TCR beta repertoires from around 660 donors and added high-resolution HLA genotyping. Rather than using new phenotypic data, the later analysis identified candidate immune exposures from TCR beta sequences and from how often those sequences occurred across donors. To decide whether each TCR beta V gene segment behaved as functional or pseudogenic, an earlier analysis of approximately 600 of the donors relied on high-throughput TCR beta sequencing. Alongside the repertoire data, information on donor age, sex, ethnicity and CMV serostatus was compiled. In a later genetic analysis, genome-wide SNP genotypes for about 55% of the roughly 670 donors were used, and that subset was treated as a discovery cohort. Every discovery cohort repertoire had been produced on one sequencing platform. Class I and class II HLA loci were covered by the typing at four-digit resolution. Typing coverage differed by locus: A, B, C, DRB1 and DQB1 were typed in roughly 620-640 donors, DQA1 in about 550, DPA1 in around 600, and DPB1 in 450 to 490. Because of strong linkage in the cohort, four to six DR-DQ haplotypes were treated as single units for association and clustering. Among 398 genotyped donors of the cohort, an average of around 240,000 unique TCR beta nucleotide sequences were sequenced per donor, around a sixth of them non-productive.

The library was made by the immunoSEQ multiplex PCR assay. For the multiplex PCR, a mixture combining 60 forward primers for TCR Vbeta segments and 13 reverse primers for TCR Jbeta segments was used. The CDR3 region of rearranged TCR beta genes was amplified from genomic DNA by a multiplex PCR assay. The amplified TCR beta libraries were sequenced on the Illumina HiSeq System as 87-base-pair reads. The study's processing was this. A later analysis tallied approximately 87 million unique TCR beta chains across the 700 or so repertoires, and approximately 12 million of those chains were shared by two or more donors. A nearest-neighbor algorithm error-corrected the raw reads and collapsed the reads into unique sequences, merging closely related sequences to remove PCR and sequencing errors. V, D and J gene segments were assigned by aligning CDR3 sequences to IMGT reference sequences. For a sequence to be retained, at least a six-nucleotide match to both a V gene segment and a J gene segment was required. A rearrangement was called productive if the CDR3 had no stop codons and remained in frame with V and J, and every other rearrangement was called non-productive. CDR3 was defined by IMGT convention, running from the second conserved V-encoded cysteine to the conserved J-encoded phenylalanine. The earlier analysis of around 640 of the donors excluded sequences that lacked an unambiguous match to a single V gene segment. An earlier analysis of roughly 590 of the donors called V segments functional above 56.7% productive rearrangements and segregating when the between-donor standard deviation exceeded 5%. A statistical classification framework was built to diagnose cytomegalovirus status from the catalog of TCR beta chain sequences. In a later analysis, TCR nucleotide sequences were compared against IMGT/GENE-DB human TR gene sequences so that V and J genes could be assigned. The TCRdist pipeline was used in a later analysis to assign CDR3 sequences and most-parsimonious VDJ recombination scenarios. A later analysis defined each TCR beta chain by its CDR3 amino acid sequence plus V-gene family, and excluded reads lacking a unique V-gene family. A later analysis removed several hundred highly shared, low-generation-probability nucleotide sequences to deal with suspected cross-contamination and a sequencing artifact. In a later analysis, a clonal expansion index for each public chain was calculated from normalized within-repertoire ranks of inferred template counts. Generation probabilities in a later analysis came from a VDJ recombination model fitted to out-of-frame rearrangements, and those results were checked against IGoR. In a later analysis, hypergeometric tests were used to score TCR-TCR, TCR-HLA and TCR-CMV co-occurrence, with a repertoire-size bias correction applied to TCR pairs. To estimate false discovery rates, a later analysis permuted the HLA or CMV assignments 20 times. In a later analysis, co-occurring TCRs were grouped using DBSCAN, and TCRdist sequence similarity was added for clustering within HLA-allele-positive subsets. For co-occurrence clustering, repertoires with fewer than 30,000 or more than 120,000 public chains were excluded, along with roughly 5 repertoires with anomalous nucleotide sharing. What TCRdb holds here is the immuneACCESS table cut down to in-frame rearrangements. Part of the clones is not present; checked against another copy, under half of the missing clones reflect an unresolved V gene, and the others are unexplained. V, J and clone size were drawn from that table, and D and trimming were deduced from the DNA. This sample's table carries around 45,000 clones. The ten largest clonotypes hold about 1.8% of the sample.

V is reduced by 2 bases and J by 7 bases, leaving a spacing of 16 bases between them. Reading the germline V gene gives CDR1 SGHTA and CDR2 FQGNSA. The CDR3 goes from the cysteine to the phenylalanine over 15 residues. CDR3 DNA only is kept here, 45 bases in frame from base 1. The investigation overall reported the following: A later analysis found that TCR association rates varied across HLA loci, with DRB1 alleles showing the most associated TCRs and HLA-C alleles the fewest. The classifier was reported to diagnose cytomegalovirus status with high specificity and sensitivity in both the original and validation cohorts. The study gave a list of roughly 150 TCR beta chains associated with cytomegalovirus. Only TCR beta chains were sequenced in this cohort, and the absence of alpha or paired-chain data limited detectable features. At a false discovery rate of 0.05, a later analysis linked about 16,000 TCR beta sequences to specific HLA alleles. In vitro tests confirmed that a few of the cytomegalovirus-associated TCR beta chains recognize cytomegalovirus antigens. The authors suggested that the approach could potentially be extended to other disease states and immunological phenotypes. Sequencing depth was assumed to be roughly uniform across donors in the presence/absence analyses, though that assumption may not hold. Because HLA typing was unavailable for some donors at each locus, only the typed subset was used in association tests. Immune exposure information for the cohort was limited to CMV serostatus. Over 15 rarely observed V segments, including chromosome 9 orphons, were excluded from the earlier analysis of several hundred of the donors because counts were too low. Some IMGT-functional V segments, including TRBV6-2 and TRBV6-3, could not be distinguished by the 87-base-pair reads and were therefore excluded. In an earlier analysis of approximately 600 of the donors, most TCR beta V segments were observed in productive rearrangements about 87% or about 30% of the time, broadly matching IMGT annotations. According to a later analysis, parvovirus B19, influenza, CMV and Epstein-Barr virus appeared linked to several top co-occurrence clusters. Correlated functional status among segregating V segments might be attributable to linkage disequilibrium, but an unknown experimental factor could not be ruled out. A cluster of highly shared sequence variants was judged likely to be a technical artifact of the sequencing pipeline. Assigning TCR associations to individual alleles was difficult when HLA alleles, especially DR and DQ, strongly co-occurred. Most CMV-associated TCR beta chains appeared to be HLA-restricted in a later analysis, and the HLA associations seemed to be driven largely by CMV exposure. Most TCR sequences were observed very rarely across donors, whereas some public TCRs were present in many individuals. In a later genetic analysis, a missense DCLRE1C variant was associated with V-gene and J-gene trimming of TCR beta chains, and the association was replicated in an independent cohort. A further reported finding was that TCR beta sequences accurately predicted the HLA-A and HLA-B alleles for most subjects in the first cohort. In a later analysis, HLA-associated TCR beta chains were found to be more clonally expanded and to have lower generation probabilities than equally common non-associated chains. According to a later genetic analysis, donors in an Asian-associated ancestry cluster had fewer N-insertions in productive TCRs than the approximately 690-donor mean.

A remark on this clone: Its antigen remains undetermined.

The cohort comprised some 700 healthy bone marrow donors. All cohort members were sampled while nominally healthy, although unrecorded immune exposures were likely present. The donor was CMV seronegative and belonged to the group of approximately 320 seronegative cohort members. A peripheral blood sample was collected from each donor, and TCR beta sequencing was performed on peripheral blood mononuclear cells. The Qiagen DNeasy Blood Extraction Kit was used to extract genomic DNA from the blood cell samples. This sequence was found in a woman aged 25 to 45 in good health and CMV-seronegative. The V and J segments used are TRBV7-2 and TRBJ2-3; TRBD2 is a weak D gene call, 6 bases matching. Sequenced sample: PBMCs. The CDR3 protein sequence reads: CASSLHPGGANTQYF. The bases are TGTGCCAGCAGCTTACATCCCGGGGGAGCAAATACGCAGTATTTT.